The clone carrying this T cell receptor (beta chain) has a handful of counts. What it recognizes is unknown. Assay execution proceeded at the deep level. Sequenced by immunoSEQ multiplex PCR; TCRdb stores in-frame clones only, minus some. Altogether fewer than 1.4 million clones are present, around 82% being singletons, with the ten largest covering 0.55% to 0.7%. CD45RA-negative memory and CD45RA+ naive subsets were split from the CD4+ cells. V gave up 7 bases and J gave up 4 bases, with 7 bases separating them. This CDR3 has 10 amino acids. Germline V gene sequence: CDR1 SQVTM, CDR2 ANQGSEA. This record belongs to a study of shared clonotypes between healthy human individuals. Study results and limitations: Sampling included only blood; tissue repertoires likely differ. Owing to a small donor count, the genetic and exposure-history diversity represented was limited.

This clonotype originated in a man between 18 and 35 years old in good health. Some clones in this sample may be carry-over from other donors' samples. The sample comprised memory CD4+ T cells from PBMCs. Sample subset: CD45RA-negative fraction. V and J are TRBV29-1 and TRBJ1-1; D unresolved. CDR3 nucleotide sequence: TGCAGCGGGAGAGGCACTGAAGCTTTCTTT. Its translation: CSGRGTEAFF.